What follows are 23 T cell receptor beta chains derived from one specimen sequenced in a study of T cell clonotyping in hematopoietic cell transplantation. Only in-frame clones appear in the TCRdb table, and some are missing; sequencing was by immunoSEQ multiplex PCR. The sample shows 5,500 to 7,000 clones, 86% of them seen only once. This specimen consisted of peripheral blood mononuclear cells, obtained 180 days after allogeneic stem cell transplant. The receptors were gathered from a female patient aged 50-59 years who had an allogeneic stem cell transplant from an unrelated donor, so the T cells may come from the graft donor. Some clones in this sample may be carry-over from other donors' samples.

The chain is built from TRBV27 and TRBJ1-2; D gene uncertain. The V gene's germline CDR1 is MNHEY and CDR2 SMNVEV (reference sequence). The CDR3 has 12 amino acids. Trimming shortened V by 0 bases and J by 8 bases, and 7 bases separated the two germline ends. The DNA for the CDR3 is TGTGCCAGCAGTTTATCTGGGATGGGCTACACCTTC. This translates into CASSLSGMGYTF.

There are a few counts of this clone. The chain combines TRBV19 with TRBJ2-1; 7 bases align to TRBD2. V lost 7 bases to trimming and J lost 4 bases; unmatched junction nucleotides: 10. Germline V CDR1 and CDR2: LNHDA, SQIVND (reference sequence). The CDR3 spans 15 residues. CDR3 region: CASKLAGGPYNEQFF. The CDR3 DNA sequence: TGTGCCAGTAAATTAGCGGGTGGACCTTACAATGAGCAGTTCTTC.

This clone was seen more than once but under ten times. V gene TRBV11-3 combines with J gene TRBJ1-1; no reliable D call. CDR3 size: 15 residues. Trimming took 1 base from V and 3 from J, leaving 12 bases between them. Germline V lookup: CDR1 SGHNT, CDR2 YENEEA. In nucleotides, the CDR3 is TGTGCCAGCAGCTTAGGACCGGTTGGATACACTGAAGCTTTCTTT. It is translated as CASSLGPVGYTEAFF.

The rearrangement joins TRBV5-6 to TRBJ2-3; the match to TRBD2 covers 9 bases. The V gene end was trimmed by 0 bases and the J gene end by 2 bases; junction bases not matched to a gene: 4. CDR1 and CDR2 (germline): SGHDT, YYEEEE. The CDR3 is made up of 16 amino acids. This CDR3 is CASSLVGGGATDTQYF. As DNA, the CDR3 is TGTGCCAGCAGCTTGGTGGGCGGGGGGGCCACAGATACGCAGTATTTT.

V gene TRBV2 combines with J gene TRBJ2-5; TRBD1 aligns across 7 bases. CDR3 length equals 13 residues. The V gene's germline CDR1 is SNHLY and CDR2 FYNNEI. The J segment lost 5 bases and the V segment lost 5 bases, leaving 5 bases of the junction unmatched. The CDR3: CASSTGVGETQYF. CDR3 nucleotide sequence: TGTGCCAGCAGTACAGGGGTCGGGGAGACCCAGTACTTC.

The CDR3 spells CASSQDRGREQYF. In DNA, the CDR3 is TGCGCCAGCAGCCAAGATAGGGGGCGGGAGCAGTACTTC. The chain couples TRBV4-1 to TRBJ2-7; TRBD1 matches 7 bases. CDR3 length equals 13 residues. The junction had 3 bases not matched to a gene; V was cut back by 0 bases and J by 7 bases. Germline CDR1 MGHRA, CDR2 YSYEKL.

The chain joins TRBV2 to TRBJ1-6, with TRBD1 identical over 8 bases. Trimming cost V 6 bases and J 9 bases; bases outside gene matches: 4. The CDR3 totals 13 residues. Germline V lookup: CDR1 SNHLY, CDR2 FYNNEI. This chain's CDR3 is CASRDRESSPLHF. The CDR3, as DNA: TGTGCCAGCAGGGACAGGGAGTCTTCACCCCTCCACTTT.

The CDR3 is CASSITGTNTGELFF. CDR3 nucleotides: TGTGCCAGTAGTATCACGGGAACGAACACCGGGGAGCTGTTTTTT. The chain couples TRBV19 to TRBJ2-2; D perhaps matches TRBD2 (5 bases). Trimming removed 3 bases at V and 0 bases at J, with 8 bases between. CDR1 is LNHDA, CDR2 SQIVND, per germline (reference sequence). The CDR3 loop spans 15 amino acids.

Only one count was recorded for this clone. V usage is TRBV5-4 and J usage is TRBJ1-6; TRBD1 aligns across 7 bases. The J segment lost 7 bases and the V segment lost 1 base, leaving 11 bases of the junction unmatched. The CDR3 length is 17 residues. The V gene's germline CDR1 is SGHNT and CDR2 YYREEE (reference sequence). CDR3 bases: TGTGCCAGCAGCTTGATGACAGGGAGGCCTCGGAATTCACCCCTCCACTTT. It translates to CASSLMTGRPRNSPLHF.

The chain joins TRBV27 to TRBJ1-4; D is perhaps TRBD1 (5 bases). Trimming removed 1 base at V and 5 bases at J, with 11 bases between. This CDR3 is 15 amino acids long. The germline CDR1 and CDR2 sequences are MNHEY and SMNVEV (reference sequence). The CDR3 protein is CASSLYGTINEKLFF. DNA for the CDR3: TGTGCCAGCAGTTTATATGGGACGATAAATGAAAAACTGTTTTTT.

The chain carries TRBV19 and TRBJ1-5; D is ambiguous. The CDR3 has 15 amino acids. Germline V gives CDR1 LNHDA, CDR2 SQIVND (reference sequence). V lost 7 bases and J lost 4, with 17 bases in between. The CDR3 DNA is TGTGCCAGTACGAGGCACGGGTCCCTTAATCAGCCCCAGCATTTT. Translation: CASTRHGSLNQPQHF.

This chain connects TRBV6-4 to TRBJ2-5, with 7 bases identical to TRBD2. After removal of 5 bases from V and 2 bases from J, the junction contained 8 bases not matched to a gene. The CDR3 loop spans 15 amino acids. Germline V gene lookup returns CDR1 MRHNA and CDR2 SNTAGT. The CDR3 here is CASSRTRWLQETQYF. The CDR3 DNA reads as TGTGCCAGCAGTCGGACTAGGTGGCTTCAAGAGACCCAGTACTTC.

The chain joins TRBV19 to TRBJ2-5, with TRBD1 as a possible D gene (5 bases). The germline V gene encodes CDR1 LNHDA and CDR2 SQIVND (reference sequence). This CDR3 is 16 amino acids long. The V gene lost 3 bases and the J gene lost 0 bases, with 14 bases spanning the gap. Here the CDR3 DNA reads TGTGCCAGTAGTATTCCTTCGACAGCGTACCAAGAGACCCAGTACTTC. This translates into CASSIPSTAYQETQYF.

The J gene is TRBJ1-1, the V gene TRBV27, with D unclear. This CDR3 comprises 13 residues. Deletions cut 3 bases from V and 7 bases from J, with 12 bases between. Germline V lookup: CDR1 MNHEY, CDR2 SMNVEV (reference sequence). The CDR3 DNA sequence: TGTGCCAGCAGTTTGTCCCCTACAAATGAAGCTTTCTTT. This translates into CASSLSPTNEAFF.

This chain connects TRBV28 to TRBJ1-5; no definite D call. This CDR3 is 12 amino acids long. Deletions cut 3 bases from V and 7 bases from J, with 7 bases between. Germline-derived CDR1 and CDR2 are MDHEN and SYDVKM. The CDR3 protein is CASSFSGQPQHF. Written as DNA, the CDR3 is TGTGCCAGCAGTTTTAGCGGACAGCCCCAGCATTTT.

The J gene is TRBJ2-3, the V gene TRBV9, with D unresolved. The CDR3 runs to 13 residues. The germline V gene has CDR1 SGDLS and CDR2 YYNGEE. Trimming pared 0 bases from V and 4 bases from J, leaving 6 bases between. This CDR3 reads CASSVDLSDTQYF. The CDR3 region has the DNA TGTGCCAGCAGCGTAGATCTATCAGATACGCAGTATTTT.

The rearrangement uses TRBV7-9 and TRBJ2-7, with D possibly matching TRBD1 (5 bases). Deletions cut 5 bases from V and 7 bases from J, with 12 bases between. This CDR3 has 12 residues. Germline CDR1 and CDR2: SEHNR and FQNEAQ (reference sequence). This CDR3 is CASSRGLLEQYF. CDR3 coding DNA: TGTGCCAGCAGCAGGGGCCTCCTGGAGCAGTACTTC. Based on the CDR3 plus reference TRBV7-9 and TRBJ2-7, the full variable domain is DTGVSQNPRHKITKRGQNVTFRCDPISEHNRLYWYRQTLGQGPEFLTYFQNEAQLEKSRLLSDRFSAERPKGSFSTLEIQRTEQGDSAMYLCASSRGLLEQYFGPGTRLTVT.

The rearrangement links TRBV5-1 to TRBJ1-1; D possibly corresponds to TRBD1 (5 bases). This CDR3 region has 14 residues. CDR1 and CDR2 from the germline V gene are SGHRS and YFSETQ. The V and J ends lost 1 base and 1 base respectively, with 8 bases between them. The CDR3, as DNA: TGCGCCAGCAGCTTGACAGGAACGAACACTGAAGCTTTCTTT. Its protein is CASSLTGTNTEAFF. Looking up the rest from reference TRBV5-1 and TRBJ1-1 gives the full variable domain: KAGVTQTPRYLIKTRGQQVTLSCSPISGHRSVSWYQQTPGQGLQFLFEYFSETQRNKGNFPGRFSGRQFSNSRSEMNVSTLELGDSALYLCASSLTGTNTEAFFGQGTRLTVV.

This clone was observed a few times. V is TRBV7-9 and J is TRBJ1-1; TRBD1 might be the D (5 bases). The CDR3 contains 12 residues. V gave up 5 bases and J gave up 7 bases, with 11 bases separating them. The germline V gene has CDR1 SEHNR and CDR2 FQNEAQ (reference sequence). The CDR3 spells CASSPDSLEAFF. DNA of the CDR3: TGTGCCAGCAGCCCTGACAGCCTTGAAGCTTTCTTT.

The chain combines TRBV5-8 with TRBJ2-3; 9 bases are shared with TRBD2. CDR1 SGHTS and CDR2 YDEGEE come from the germline V gene. V shed 6 bases and J 0 bases; nucleotides not matched to a gene: 5. The CDR3 consists of 15 residues. CDR3 bases: TGTGCCAGCACCCCTAGCGGGGCTAGCACAGATACGCAGTATTTT. Its protein is CASTPSGASTDTQYF. The full variable domain, rest sourced from reference TRBV5-8 and TRBJ2-3, is EAGVTQSPTHLIKTRGQQATLRCSPISGHTSVYWYQQALGLGLQFLLWYDEGEERNRGNFPPRFSGRQFPNYSSELNVNALELEDSALYLCASTPSGASTDTQYFGPGTRLTVL.

The chain uses TRBV11-2 and TRBJ1-2; D uncertain. Trimming removed 5 bases from V and 3 bases from J, with 10 bases in between. This CDR3 contains 13 residues. Germline values: CDR1 SGHAT, CDR2 FQNNGV. For the CDR3, the DNA is TGTGCCAGCAGCCCTAAGGGAGACTATGGCTACACCTTC. Its translation is CASSPKGDYGYTF.

The chain uses TRBV6-5 and TRBJ1-2; D not certain. The length of the CDR3 is 16 residues. Trimming pared 0 bases from V and 8 bases from J, leaving 19 bases between. Germline V gives CDR1 MNHEY, CDR2 SVGAGI. CDR3 sequence reads: CASSYSGAVTMGGYTF. The CDR3 bases are TGTGCCAGCAGTTACTCGGGAGCGGTTACCATGGGCGGCTACACCTTC.

V and J are TRBV7-6 and TRBJ2-5, with D possibly being TRBD2 (6 bases). V gave up 4 bases and J gave up 3 bases, with 12 bases separating them. The germline V gene encodes CDR1 SGHVS and CDR2 FNYEAQ. There are 14 residues in the CDR3. CDR3 in amino acids: CASSYTTGEETQYF. The CDR3 DNA follows: TGTGCCAGCAGCTACACAACGGGGGAAGAGACCCAGTACTTC.